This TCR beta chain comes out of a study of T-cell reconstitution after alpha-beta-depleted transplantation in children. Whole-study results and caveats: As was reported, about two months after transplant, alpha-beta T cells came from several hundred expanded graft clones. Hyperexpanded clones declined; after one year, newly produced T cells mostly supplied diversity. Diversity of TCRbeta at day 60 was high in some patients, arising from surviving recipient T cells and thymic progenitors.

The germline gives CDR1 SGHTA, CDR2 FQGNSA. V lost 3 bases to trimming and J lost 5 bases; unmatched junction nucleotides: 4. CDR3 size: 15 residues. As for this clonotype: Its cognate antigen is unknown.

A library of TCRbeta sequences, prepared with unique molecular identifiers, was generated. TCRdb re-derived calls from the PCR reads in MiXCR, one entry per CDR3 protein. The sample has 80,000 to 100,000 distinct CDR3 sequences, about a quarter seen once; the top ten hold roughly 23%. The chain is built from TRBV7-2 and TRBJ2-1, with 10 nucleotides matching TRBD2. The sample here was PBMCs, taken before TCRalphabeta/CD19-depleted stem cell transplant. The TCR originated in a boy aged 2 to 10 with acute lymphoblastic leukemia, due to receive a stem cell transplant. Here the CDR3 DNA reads TGTGCCAGCAGCTTTCTAGCGGGAGCTAACAATGAGCAGTTCTTC. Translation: CASSFLAGANNEQFF.